Sequencing of this T cell receptor beta chain was carried out in a study of T cell changes during pregnancy in multiple sclerosis. Trimming pared 11 bases from V and 9 bases from J, leaving 14 bases between. CDR3 length equals 11 residues. CDR1 is MNHEY, CDR2 SMNVEV, per germline (reference sequence). The repertoire was sequenced with immunoSEQ multiplex PCR; TCRdb's copy has only in-frame clones and lacks some. This table has about 34,000 clones, 85% to 90% appearing once. The material sequenced was CD8+ T cells from peripheral blood mononuclear cells, taken after pregnancy. The chain couples TRBV27 to TRBJ2-1; D remains unclear. The receptor's source is a female donor with multiple sclerosis, enrolled in a pregnancy study. CDR3 in DNA: TGTGCCGCTCAGGTCGGCCGTGAGCAGTTCTTC. It encodes CAAQVGREQFF.